This record covers a single T cell receptor beta chain. The data belong to a study of T cell repertoires in cytomegalovirus infection. This CDR3 spans 15 amino acids. V shed 3 bases and J 2 bases; nucleotides not matched to a gene: 7. Per germline, CDR1 SQVTM and CDR2 ANQGSEA. MiXCR, applied by TCRdb to the reads, yields one record per CDR3 protein. The sample consists of about 300,000 distinct CDR3 sequences, about 9.2% of them appearing once. This TCR was recovered from a human donor in good health (CMV status not recorded). Some clones in this sample may be carry-over from other donors' samples. The rearrangement uses TRBV29-1 and TRBJ2-1; 7 nucleotides line up with TRBD1. Sequencing input: PBMCs. The CDR3 loop reads CSVEPFGQAYNEQFF. The DNA for the CDR3 is TGCAGCGTTGAGCCCTTCGGACAGGCCTACAATGAGCAGTTCTTC.